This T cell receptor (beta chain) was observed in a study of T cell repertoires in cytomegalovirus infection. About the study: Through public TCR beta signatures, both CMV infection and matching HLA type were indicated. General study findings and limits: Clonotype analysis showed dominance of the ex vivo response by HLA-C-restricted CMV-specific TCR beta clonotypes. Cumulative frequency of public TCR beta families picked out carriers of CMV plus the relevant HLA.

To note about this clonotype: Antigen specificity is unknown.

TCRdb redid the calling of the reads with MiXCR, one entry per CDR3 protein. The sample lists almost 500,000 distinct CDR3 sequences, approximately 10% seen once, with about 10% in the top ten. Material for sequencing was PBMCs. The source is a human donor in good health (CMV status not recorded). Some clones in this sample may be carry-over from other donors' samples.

This chain's CDR3 is CSARDIQDYTDTQYF. CDR3 nucleotide sequence: TGCAGTGCTAGAGATATCCAGGATTACACAGATACGCAGTATTTT. V usage is TRBV20-1 and J usage is TRBJ2-3; D ambiguous. This CDR3 contains 15 residues. V lost 0 bases, J lost 2 bases, and 12 bases lay in between. Germline CDR1 and CDR2: DFQATT and SNEGSKA (reference sequence).